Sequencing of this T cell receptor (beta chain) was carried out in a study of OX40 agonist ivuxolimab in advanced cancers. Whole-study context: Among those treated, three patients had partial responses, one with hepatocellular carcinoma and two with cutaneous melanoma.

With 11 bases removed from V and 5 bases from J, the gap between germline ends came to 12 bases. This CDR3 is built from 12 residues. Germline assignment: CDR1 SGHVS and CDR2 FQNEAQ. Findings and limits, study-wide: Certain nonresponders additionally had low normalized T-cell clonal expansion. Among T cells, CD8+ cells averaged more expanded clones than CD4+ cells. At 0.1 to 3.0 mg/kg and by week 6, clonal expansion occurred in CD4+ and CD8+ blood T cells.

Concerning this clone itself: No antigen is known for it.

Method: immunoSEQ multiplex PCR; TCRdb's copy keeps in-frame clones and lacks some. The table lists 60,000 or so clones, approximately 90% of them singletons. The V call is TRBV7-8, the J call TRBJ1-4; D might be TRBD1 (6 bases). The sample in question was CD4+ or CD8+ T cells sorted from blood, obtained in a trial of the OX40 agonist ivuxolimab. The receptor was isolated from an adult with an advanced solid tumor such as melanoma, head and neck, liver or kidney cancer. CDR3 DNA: TGTGCCGCGGGGACAAGGAATGAAAAACTGTTTTTT. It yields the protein CAAGTRNEKLFF.